This T cell receptor beta chain was captured by sequencing in a study of early T cells in non-severe SARS-CoV-2 infection. Overall study context: Whole-blood bulk RNA, unsorted, was sequenced, and chains were unpaired.

As regards this clonotype: As yet, its antigen is unknown.

Attachment of unique molecular identifiers to individual cDNA molecules was performed. TCRdb reprocessed the 5' RACE reads via MiXCR and lists one record per CDR3 protein. The sample gives some 100,000 distinct CDR3 sequences, over 12% of which show up once; roughly 0.6% is in the top ten. With V trimmed by 3 bases and J by 6 bases, 20 bases remained unmatched. CDR1 and CDR2 (germline): SGHAT, FQNNGV. CDR3 length: 19 residues. Study-wide points: Anti-spike CD8 specificities were favored by VDJdb matching, whose results missed private and CD4 specificities.

The V call is TRBV11-2, the J call TRBJ1-3, with 7 bases identical to TRBD1. This sequence originates from an adult who was a healthcare worker with PCR-confirmed SARS-CoV-2 infection or an uninfected control (not recorded which). Sample: whole blood. The CDR3 sequence: CASSLRPGQRFEVENTIYF. The CDR3 nucleotides read TGTGCCAGCAGCTTGCGACCGGGACAGAGGTTTGAGGTGGAAAACACCATATATTTT.